These 11 T cell receptor beta chains came from one sample sequenced in a study of cytomegalovirus exposure and HLA in healthy donors. Measured with immunoSEQ multiplex PCR; TCRdb has only the in-frame clones, and not every one. The table includes 120,000 to 150,000 clones, 85% to 90% detected once. Sequences were obtained from PBMCs. The origin of the receptors is a man aged 18 to 29 in good health and CMV-seropositive.

CDR3: CASSLEDRTNEKLFF. In DNA form, the CDR3 reads TGCGCCAGCAGCTTGGAAGACAGAACAAATGAAAAACTGTTTTTT. The chain combines TRBV5-1 with TRBJ1-4, with D perhaps matching TRBD1 (5 bases). V lost 0 bases and J 5 bases, leaving 11 bases between the germline ends. Germline CDR1 and CDR2: SGHRS and YFSETQ. The CDR3 runs to 15 residues.

In this sample, this clone is medium-sized. This sample includes further DNA sequences coding for the same CDR3. V usage is TRBV11-2 and J usage is TRBJ2-1; 9 bases align to TRBD2. The CDR3 contains 15 residues. The germline gives CDR1 SGHAT, CDR2 FQNNGV. The V segment lost 5 bases and the J segment 7 bases; nucleotides outside the gene matches: 9. CDR3 bases: TGTGCCAGCAGCCCTTTGGCGGGAGGGCTGAATGAGCAGTTCTTC. Translated, it gives CASSPLAGGLNEQFF.

This clone is labeled medium-sized. The CDR3 reads CASSTGQKETQYF. In nucleotides, the CDR3 is TGTGCCAGCTCAACGGGACAGAAAGAGACCCAGTACTTC. The genes are TRBV18 and TRBJ2-5; TRBD1 agrees at 7 bases. The CDR3 sequence is 13 residues long. Germline V gene lookup returns CDR1 KGHSH and CDR2 LQKENI. V shed 5 bases, J shed 3 bases, and the junction held 3 bases outside the gene matches.

The chain is built from TRBV10-3 and TRBJ2-1; 8 nucleotides agree with TRBD2. Germline CDR1 and CDR2: ENHRY and SYGVKD. The CDR3 consists of 16 residues. V shed 2 bases and J 6 bases; nucleotides not matched to a gene: 9. In DNA form, the CDR3 reads TGTGCCATCAGTGAGCCTGGGGCGGGAGGCCGCAATGAGCAGTTCTTC. Its translation: CAISEPGAGGRNEQFF.

The chain couples TRBV29-1 to TRBJ2-1; 8 nucleotides agree with TRBD2. Looked up from germline, CDR1 is SQVTM and CDR2 is ANQGSEA. V lost 7 bases, J lost 4 bases, and 15 bases stayed unmatched. The CDR3 is 16 residues long. For the CDR3, the DNA is TGCAGCGCCGAATCGTCCCGAACTAGCGGTTACAATGAGCAGTTCTTC. Amino acids: CSAESSRTSGYNEQFF.

This chain connects TRBV5-6 to TRBJ1-3; 9 nucleotides agree with TRBD1. CDR3 length equals 17 residues. V trimming: 4 bases; J trimming: 3 bases; junction bases outside the gene matches: 11. Germline values: CDR1 SGHDT, CDR2 YYEEEE. The CDR3 region has the DNA TGTGCCAGCAGCCCACTTGCACAGGGGGCGAGTGGAAACACCATATATTTT. The encoded protein is CASSPLAQGASGNTIYF.

This clone was recorded once. An end of the junction does not agree with germline; a read error may underlie this. The chain is built from TRBV2 and TRBJ1-2, with D hard to call. There are 11 residues in the CDR3. Germline V CDR1 and CDR2: SNHLY, FYNNEI. The CDR3 sequence: CASSPTRLVLF. DNA for the CDR3: TGTGCCAGCAGCCCGACTCGGCTAGTGCTTTTC. Combining the CDR3 with reference TRBV2 and TRBJ1-2 gives the whole variable domain EPEVTQTPSHQVTQMGQEVILRCVPISNHLYFYWYRQILGQKVEFLVSFYNNEISEKSEIFDDQFSVERPDGSNFTLKIRSTKLEDSAMYFCASSPTRLVLFGSGTRLTVV.

This clone has a single count. This chain uses TRBV29-1 with TRBJ1-5, with 7 positions matching TRBD1. Germline assignment: CDR1 SQVTM and CDR2 ANQGSEA. J was trimmed by 4 bases and V by 4 bases; bases with no gene match: 4. This CDR3 has 13 residues. The CDR3 bases are TGCAGCGTTGGGGCAGGGGGTAATCAGCCCCAGCATTTT. As protein: CSVGAGGNQPQHF. Together with reference TRBV29-1 and TRBJ1-5, the CDR3 gives the full variable domain: SAVISQKPSRDICQRGTSLTIQCQVDSQVTMMFWYRQQPGQSLTLIATANQGSEATYESGFVIDKFPISRPNLTFSTLTVSNMSPEDSSIYLCSVGAGGNQPQHFGDGTRLSIL.

This clone has only a few counts. This sequence joins TRBV6-5 and TRBJ1-6, with 8 positions matching TRBD1. Germline lookup yields CDR1 MNHEY and CDR2 SVGAGI. V gave up 5 bases and J gave up 7 bases; unmatched junction bases: 7. This CDR3 spans 15 amino acids. The CDR3 loop reads CASSPQGVGNSPLHF. The CDR3 DNA reads TGTGCCAGCAGTCCACAGGGGGTCGGAAATTCACCCCTCCACTTT.

A single count supports this clone. The chain employs TRBV7-2 and TRBJ1-2; TRBD1 agrees at 11 bases. V was pared by 4 bases and J by 5 bases, with 3 bases of the junction left unmatched. Per the germline V gene, CDR1 is SGHTA and CDR2 is FQGNSA. The CDR3 extends over 14 amino acids. CDR3 DNA sequence: TGTGCCAGCAGCTCCGGGACAGGGGGATATGGCTACACCTTC. Translation gives CASSSGTGGYGYTF. Using reference TRBV7-2 and TRBJ1-2 for the parts outside the CDR3, the full variable domain is GAGVSQSPSNKVTEKGKDVELRCDPISGHTALYWYRQSLGQGLEFLIYFQGNSAPDKSGLPSDRFSAERTGGSVSTLTIQRTQQEDSAVYLCASSSGTGGYGYTFGSGTRLTVV.

The rearrangement joins TRBV19 to TRBJ1-5; D may be TRBD1 (6 bases). The V end was cut by 5 bases, the J end by 2 bases, with 16 bases between. The CDR3 spans 16 residues. Germline CDR1 and CDR2: LNHDA and SQIVND (reference sequence). The CDR3 region has the DNA TGTGCCAGTAGTCCCGGGGGGCCACAGGGCAATCAGCCCCAGCATTTT. Translated: CASSPGGPQGNQPQHF.